Listed here is a single T cell receptor (beta chain). No antigen is known for it. Trimming stripped 0 bases from V and 4 bases from J, with 10 bases between. The CDR3 loop spans 15 amino acids. The germline V gene encodes CDR1 SGHKS and CDR2 YYEKEE (reference sequence). This entry belongs to a study of a mutant IDH1 vaccine in newly diagnosed glioma. Study-level background: Vaccinations were initiated 4-6 weeks following radiotherapy alone, or were given together with temozolomide cycles.

Sequenced by immunoSEQ multiplex PCR; TCRdb stores in-frame clones only, minus some. The top ten clones hold roughly 3.5% of a sample with around 32,000 clones, around 90% of them seen once. Documented time point: week 5, during vaccination. Mutant IDH1 20-mer peptide, at 300 ug, made up each vaccine dose, with topical imiquimod. The material was peripheral blood mononuclear cells (PBMCs), obtained from a glioma patient whose treatment included an IDH1 peptide vaccine. J is TRBJ2-2 and V is TRBV5-5; D is tentatively TRBD1 or TRBD2 (5 bases each). This TCR came from a woman between 40 and 55 years old with glioma. Some clones in this sample may be carry-over from other donors' samples. CDR3: CASSLAGTPTGELFF. CDR3 sequence (DNA): TGTGCCAGCAGCTTGGCAGGGACCCCCACCGGGGAGCTGTTTTTT.